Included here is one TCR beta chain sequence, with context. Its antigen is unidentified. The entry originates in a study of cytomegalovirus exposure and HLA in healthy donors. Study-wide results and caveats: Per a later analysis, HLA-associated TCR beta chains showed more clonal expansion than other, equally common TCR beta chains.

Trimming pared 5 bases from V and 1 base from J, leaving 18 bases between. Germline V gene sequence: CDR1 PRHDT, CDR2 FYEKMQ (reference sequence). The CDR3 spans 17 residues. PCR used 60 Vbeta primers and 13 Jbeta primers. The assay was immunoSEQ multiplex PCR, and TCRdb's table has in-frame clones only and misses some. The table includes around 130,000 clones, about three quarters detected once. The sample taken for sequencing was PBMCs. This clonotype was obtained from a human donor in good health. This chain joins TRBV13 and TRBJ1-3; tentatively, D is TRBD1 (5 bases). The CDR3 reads CASSIISEGWSGNTIYF. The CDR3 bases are TGTGCCAGCAGCATCATTTCGGAGGGGTGGTCTGGAAACACCATATATTTT.